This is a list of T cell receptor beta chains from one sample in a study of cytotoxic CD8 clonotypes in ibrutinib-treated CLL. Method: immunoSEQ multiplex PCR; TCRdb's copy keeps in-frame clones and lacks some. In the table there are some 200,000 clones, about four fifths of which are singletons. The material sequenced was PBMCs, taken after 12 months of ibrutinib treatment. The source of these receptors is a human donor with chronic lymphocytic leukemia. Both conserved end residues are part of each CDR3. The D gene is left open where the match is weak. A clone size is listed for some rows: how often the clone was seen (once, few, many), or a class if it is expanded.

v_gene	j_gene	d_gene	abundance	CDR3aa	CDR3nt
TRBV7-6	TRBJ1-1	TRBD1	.	CASSLARQGGDTEAFF	TGTGCCAGCAGCTTAGCTAGACAGGGAGGGGACACTGAAGCTTTCTTT
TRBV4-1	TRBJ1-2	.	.	CASSQSTQGNYGYTF	TGCGCCAGCAGCCAATCCACCCAAGGCAACTATGGCTACACCTTC
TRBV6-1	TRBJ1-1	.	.	CASSEGTGHTEAFF	TGTGCCAGCAGTGAGGGAACAGGGCACACTGAAGCTTTCTTT
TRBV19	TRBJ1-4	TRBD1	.	CASAALTGGGVANEKLFF	TGTGCCAGTGCCGCCCTGACAGGGGGCGGGGTGGCTAATGAAAAACTGTTTTTT
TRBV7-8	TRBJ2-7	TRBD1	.	CASSPAGTGAHYEQYF	TGTGCCAGCAGCCCGGCCGGGACAGGAGCCCACTACGAGCAGTACTTC
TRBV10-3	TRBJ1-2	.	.	CATSLDLNYGYTF	TGTGCCACAAGCCTCGACCTCAACTATGGCTACACCTTC
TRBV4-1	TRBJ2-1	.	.	CASSQVRRGGNEQFF	TGCGCCAGCAGCCAAGTACGCCGTGGTGGGAATGAGCAGTTCTTC
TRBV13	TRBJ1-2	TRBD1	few	CASSEGTAKLHGYTF	TGTGCCAGCAGCGAAGGGACAGCAAAACTTCATGGCTACACCTTC
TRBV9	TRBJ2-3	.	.	CASSVEAGGTDTQYF	TGTGCCAGCAGCGTAGAAGCAGGGGGCACAGATACGCAGTATTTT
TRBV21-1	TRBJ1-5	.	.	CASKGGHQPQHF	TGTGCCAGCAAGGGGGGCCATCAGCCCCAGCATTTT
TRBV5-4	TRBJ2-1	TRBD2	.	CASRPTSGRSYNEQFF	TGTGCCAGCAGACCGACTAGCGGGAGATCCTACAATGAGCAGTTCTTC
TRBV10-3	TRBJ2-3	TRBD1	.	CAIRGAMGQSTTYTQYF	TGTGCCATCAGGGGGGCCATGGGACAGAGCACCACCTATACGCAGTATTTT
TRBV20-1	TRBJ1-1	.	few	CSASPRVEAFF	TGCAGTGCTAGTCCCAGGGTTGAAGCTTTCTTT
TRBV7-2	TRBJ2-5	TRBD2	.	CASSLNRGAQYF	TGTGCCAGCAGCTTGAACCGGGGGGCCCAGTACTTC
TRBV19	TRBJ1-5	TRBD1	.	CASSRRSKTGDQPQHF	TGTGCCAGTAGCCGACGGAGTAAAACAGGGGATCAGCCCCAGCATTTT
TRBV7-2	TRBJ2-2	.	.	CASSPSLREGHTGELFF	TGTGCCAGCAGCCCTAGTCTGAGGGAAGGTCACACCGGGGAGCTGTTTTTT
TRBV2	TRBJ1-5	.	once	CASRLRSNQPQHF	TGTGCCAGCAGACTCAGGAGCAATCAGCCCCAGCATTTT
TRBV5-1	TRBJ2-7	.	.	CASGVASIDYEQYF	TGCGCCAGCGGCGTAGCTTCCATCGACTACGAGCAGTACTTC
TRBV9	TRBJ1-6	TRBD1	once	CASSPRQGNSPLHF	TGTGCCAGCAGCCCAAGACAGGGGAATTCACCCCTCCACTTT
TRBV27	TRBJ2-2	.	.	CASRLGANTGELFF	TGTGCCAGCAGGCTCGGCGCCAACACCGGGGAGCTGTTTTTT
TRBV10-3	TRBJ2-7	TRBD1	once	CAIRRDRGSSEQYF	TGTGCCATCAGGCGGGACAGGGGGTCAAGCGAGCAGTACTTC
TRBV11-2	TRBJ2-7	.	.	CASSSTRGSLRTYEQYF	TGTGCCAGCAGCTCCACCCGCGGATCCTTAAGGACCTACGAGCAGTACTTC